These 28 T cell receptor beta chains share one sample of origin, sequenced in a study of T-cell memory formation after mild COVID-19. TCRdb re-derived calls from the 5' RACE reads in MiXCR, one entry per CDR3 protein. The sample has about 440,000 distinct CDR3 sequences, 20% seen once. Material: PBMCs or a T cell subset sorted from them (not recorded which). These receptors came from an adult woman who had mild COVID-19 (a few samples of this study predate the infection). Cell type and time point are not known.

The chain is built from TRBV18 and TRBJ2-7, with TRBD1 identical over 9 bases. This CDR3 is 14 amino acids long. The ends lost 4 bases at V and 5 bases at J; junction bases unmatched: 6. In germline, CDR1 is KGHSH, CDR2 LQKENI. The CDR3 coding sequence is TGTGCCAGCTCACTACAGGGGGCGAAAGACGAGCAGTACTTC. Protein product: CASSLQGAKDEQYF.

The chain recombines TRBV19 with TRBJ1-6; weak D call: TRBD1 (6 bases). The CDR3 covers 15 residues. V shed 6 bases and J shed 4 bases, with 13 bases lying between them. Germline V lookup: CDR1 LNHDA, CDR2 SQIVND (reference sequence). As DNA, the CDR3 is TGTGCCAGTAGCCACACGGGGACATATAATTCACCCCTCCACTTT. It specifies CASSHTGTYNSPLHF.

CDR3 loop: CASSLGTGGEKLFF. The CDR3 coding sequence is TGCGCCAGCAGCTTGGGGACAGGGGGCGAAAAACTGTTTTTT. The chain employs TRBV5-1 and TRBJ1-4; 11 bases line up with TRBD1. V was clipped by 0 bases and J by 8 bases; unmatched bases: 0. Germline CDR1 reads SGHRS; CDR2 reads YFSETQ. The CDR3 covers 14 residues.

Remarks on this clonotype: The junction differs from germline at one of its ends, possibly a read error. This rearrangement joins TRBV4-1 to TRBJ2-5; the D gene is possibly TRBD1 (5 bases). The germline V gene encodes CDR1 MGHRA and CDR2 YSYEKL. The CDR3 spans 13 residues. The CDR3, as DNA: TGCGCCAGCAGCCCCCAGGGCCAAGGGACCCAGTACTTC. It codes for CASSPQGQGTQYF.

The V and J genes are TRBV12-3 or TRBV12-4 and TRBJ1-6, with no clear D. The CDR3 covers 13 residues. V shed 3 bases and J shed 9 bases, with 9 bases lying between them. The CDR3 is CASSFDYLSPLHF. The CDR3 DNA is TGTGCCAGCAGTTTCGATTACCTTTCACCCCTCCACTTT.

The V call is TRBV5-4, the J call TRBJ1-1; D unresolved. This CDR3 contains 12 residues. Germline lookup yields CDR1 SGHNT and CDR2 YYREEE (reference sequence). V gave up 3 bases and J gave up 4 bases, with 7 bases separating them. The DNA of the CDR3 is TGTGCCAGCAGCTCTTTCGGCACTGAAGCTTTCTTT. Translating gives CASSSFGTEAFF.

This clonotype was detected only a few times. The chain couples TRBV5-1 to TRBJ2-7; 7 nucleotides match TRBD1. The CDR3 has 15 residues. Unmatched junction bases numbered 12, after V lost 4 bases and J lost 5 bases. Germline-derived CDR1 and CDR2 are SGHRS and YFSETQ. This CDR3 reads CASSTQGVTRNEQYF. DNA for the CDR3: TGCGCCAGCAGCACCCAGGGGGTGACGAGGAACGAGCAGTACTTC. Full variable domain (missing parts from reference TRBV5-1 and TRBJ2-7): KAGVTQTPRYLIKTRGQQVTLSCSPISGHRSVSWYQQTPGQGLQFLFEYFSETQRNKGNFPGRFSGRQFSNSRSEMNVSTLELGDSALYLCASSTQGVTRNEQYFGPGTRLTVT.

This chain links TRBV7-2 with TRBJ2-5, with TRBD2 matching over 9 bases. CDR1 and CDR2 (germline): SGHTA, FQGNSA. The CDR3 runs to 18 residues. V was pared by 2 bases and J by 0 bases, with 10 bases of the junction left unmatched. CDR3 sequence: CASSLRASGDWYQETQYF. The CDR3 DNA sequence: TGTGCCAGCAGCTTAAGGGCTAGCGGGGATTGGTACCAAGAGACCCAGTACTTC. The full variable domain, rest sourced from reference TRBV7-2 and TRBJ2-5, is GAGVSQSPSNKVTEKGKDVELRCDPISGHTALYWYRQSLGQGLEFLIYFQGNSAPDKSGLPSDRFSAERTGGSVSTLTIQRTQQEDSAVYLCASSLRASGDWYQETQYFGPGTRLLVL.

V gene TRBV6-2 or TRBV6-3 combines with J gene TRBJ2-7; the D call may be TRBD1 or TRBD2 (5 bases each). Germline V gene sequence: CDR1 MNHEY, CDR2 SVGEGT. The germline V and J ends were trimmed by 8 bases and 3 bases, with 11 bases remaining between them. The CDR3 has 12 amino acids. CDR3 coding DNA: TGTGCCAGCCGGACACTAGGCTACGAGCAGTACTTC. It yields the protein CASRTLGYEQYF.

This clonotype turned up a few times. V is TRBV2 and J is TRBJ1-1; weak D call: TRBD1 (5 bases). Trimming cost V 0 bases and J 11 bases, with 13 bases left between them. In germline, CDR1 is SNHLY, CDR2 FYNNEI. The CDR3 is 13 residues long. The CDR3 spells CASSEARDYRAFF. Written as DNA, the CDR3 is TGTGCCAGCAGTGAAGCCCGGGACTATCGGGCTTTCTTT.

The rearrangement uses TRBV5-1 and TRBJ2-2, with D uncertain. Germline loops: CDR1 SGHRS, CDR2 YFSETQ. The V gene lost 3 bases and the J gene lost 6 bases, with 21 bases spanning the gap. This CDR3 has 17 residues. Written as DNA, the CDR3 is TGCGCCAGCAGCTCCGCTAACACCCCCTGGTACCCCGGGGAGCTGTTTTTT. Protein product: CASSSANTPWYPGELFF.

In its sample, this clonotype was seen a few times. The chain is built from TRBV29-1 and TRBJ1-1; D is unclear. CDR1 and CDR2 from the germline V gene are SQVTM and ANQGSEA. Deletions cut 5 bases from V and 1 base from J, with 8 bases between. The CDR3 runs 12 residues. CDR3 nucleotides: TGCAGCGTTTTGCGTCCGAACACTGAAGCTTTCTTT. This gives the protein CSVLRPNTEAFF.

This chain uses TRBV30 with TRBJ1-5; 11 bases align to TRBD1. Germline trimming cut 0 bases from V and 2 bases from J; bases unmatched to any gene: 9. The germline V gene has CDR1 GTSNPN and CDR2 SVGIG (reference sequence). The CDR3 has 18 amino acids. The CDR3 DNA sequence: TGTGCCTGGAGTGTAGGGGACAGGGGGGGCATGGGCAATCAGCCCCAGCATTTT. It yields the protein CAWSVGDRGGMGNQPQHF.

This clonotype was counted only a few times. The V call is TRBV5-1, the J call TRBJ2-4, with no clear D. Germline V CDR1 and CDR2: SGHRS, YFSETQ. The germline V and J ends were trimmed by 0 bases and 1 base, with 5 bases remaining between them. The CDR3 totals 14 residues. This chain's CDR3 is CASSLDLAKNIQYF. Written as DNA, the CDR3 is TGCGCCAGCAGCTTGGATTTGGCCAAAAACATTCAGTACTTC. Based on the CDR3 plus reference TRBV5-1 and TRBJ2-4, the full variable domain is KAGVTQTPRYLIKTRGQQVTLSCSPISGHRSVSWYQQTPGQGLQFLFEYFSETQRNKGNFPGRFSGRQFSNSRSEMNVSTLELGDSALYLCASSLDLAKNIQYFGAGTRLSVL.

The table lists this clonotype with many counts. In nucleotides, the CDR3 is TGTGCCAGCAGCCTACGGAATAGCGGGAGGGCCGAGCAGTACTTC. Protein: CASSLRNSGRAEQYF. The rearrangement uses TRBV11-2 and TRBJ2-7, with 11 nucleotides matching TRBD2. Germline CDR1 is SGHAT and CDR2 is FQNNGV. After removal of 5 bases from V and 6 bases from J, the junction contained 9 bases not matched to a gene. The CDR3 is 15 residues long.

The V and J genes are TRBV6-5 and TRBJ1-1, with TRBD1 matching 9 bases. CDR3 size: 15 residues. The V and J ends lost 2 bases and 3 bases, in that order; junction bases with no gene match: 4. From germline, CDR1 is MNHEY and CDR2 SVGAGI. The CDR3 nucleotides are TGTGCCAGCAGTTACCTGGACAGGGGACACACTGAAGCTTTCTTT. Protein sequence: CASSYLDRGHTEAFF.

This clonotype was seen a handful of times. J is TRBJ2-5 and V is TRBV6-5; D may match TRBD1 or TRBD2 (6 bases each). The CDR3 totals 14 residues. The germline V and J ends were trimmed by 0 bases and 5 bases, with 10 bases remaining between them. The germline gives CDR1 MNHEY, CDR2 SVGAGI. This CDR3 reads CASSYSGGGETQYF. CDR3 nucleotide sequence: TGTGCCAGCAGTTACTCAGGAGGGGGGGAGACCCAGTACTTC.

This clonotype was counted only a few times. CDR3 coding DNA: TGTGCCAGCAGCCGAAAAACCGGGACAGGGCATGAAAAACTGTTTTTT. It specifies CASSRKTGTGHEKLFF. The chain uses TRBV11-2 and TRBJ1-4; 9 positions match TRBD1. CDR3 length equals 16 residues. V lost 5 bases to trimming and J lost 6 bases; unmatched junction nucleotides: 10. Germline CDR1 reads SGHAT; CDR2 reads FQNNGV.

V and J are TRBV19 and TRBJ1-2; no clear D. Germline assignment: CDR1 LNHDA and CDR2 SQIVND (reference sequence). There are 16 residues in the CDR3. Trimming removed 7 bases from V and 9 bases from J, with 27 bases in between. The CDR3 region is CASTQRPRGYDRSYTF. The CDR3 region has the DNA TGTGCCAGTACCCAAAGGCCGCGAGGGTATGATCGGAGCTACACCTTC. Full variable domain (outside the CDR3, taken from reference TRBV19 and TRBJ1-2): DGGITQSPKYLFRKEGQNVTLSCEQNLNHDAMYWYRQDPGQGLRLIYYSQIVNDFQKGDIAEGYSVSREKKESFPLTVTSAQKNPTAFYLCASTQRPRGYDRSYTFGSGTRLTVV.

CDR3 region: CASSAVTGNYGYTF. The CDR3 DNA is TGTGCCAGCAGTGCAGTAACAGGGAACTATGGCTACACCTTC. The chain employs TRBV12-3 or TRBV12-4 and TRBJ1-2; TRBD1 is a possible D gene (6 bases). The CDR3 covers 14 residues. The V gene lost 5 bases and the J gene lost 2 bases, with 12 bases spanning the gap.

This clonotype was seen a few times. The chain is built from TRBV13 and TRBJ1-5; possibly TRBD1 for D (5 bases). Trimming took off 3 bases at V and 5 bases at J, with 8 bases between the two ends. From germline, CDR1 is PRHDT and CDR2 FYEKMQ (reference sequence). This CDR3 has 13 amino acids. CDR3 coding DNA: TGTGCCAGCAGCTTGGAGGGGCATCAGCCCCAGCATTTT. Translated: CASSLEGHQPQHF.

The sample holds a few counts of this clonotype. The chain carries TRBV19 and TRBJ2-5, with TRBD2 as a possible D gene (5 bases). V was cut by 6 bases and J by 2 bases, with 16 bases left in between. This CDR3 has 15 residues. CDR1 LNHDA and CDR2 SQIVND come from the germline V gene (reference sequence). The CDR3: CASRPQWEKQETQYF. CDR3 DNA sequence: TGTGCCAGTAGACCACAGTGGGAGAAGCAAGAGACCCAGTACTTC.

A remark on this clonotype: One end of the junction varies from germline; a read error may be responsible. J is TRBJ2-1 and V is TRBV24-1; 13 bases line up with TRBD2. This CDR3 region has 17 residues. Germline V gene data show CDR1 as KGHDR and CDR2 as SFDVKD. CDR3 nucleotide sequence: TGTGCCACCAGTGGCTGGGGGACTAGCGGGAATGTCAATAAGCAGTTCTTC. This codes for CATSGWGTSGNVNKQFF.

The gene calls are TRBV6-2 or TRBV6-3 and TRBJ2-7; TRBD1 is a possible D gene (7 bases). The V gene lost 2 bases and the J gene lost 9 bases, with 11 bases spanning the gap. This CDR3 has 12 residues. Germline values: CDR1 MNHEY, CDR2 SVGEGT. This chain's CDR3 is CASSYPQGGQYF. As DNA, the CDR3 is TGTGCCAGCAGTTACCCCCAGGGGGGGCAGTACTTC.

This clonotype was observed a few times. This chain uses TRBV21-1 with TRBJ2-6; the table's TRBD1 call for D was not verified on the DNA. TRBV21-1 counts as a pseudogene. This CDR3 comprises 17 residues. DNA of the CDR3: TGTGCCAGAGGGGCGGCGACAGCAAACTCTGGGGCCAACGTCCTGACTTTC. Translated, it gives CARGAATANSGANVLTF.

The rearrangement uses TRBV6-5 and TRBJ1-5; 7 bases are shared with TRBD1. Trimming cost V 2 bases and J 6 bases; bases outside gene matches: 7. CDR3 length equals 15 residues. Germline V gene lookup returns CDR1 MNHEY and CDR2 SVGAGI. The CDR3 region has the DNA TGTGCCAGCAGTTACACGGCGACAGGGAGTCAGCCCCAGCATTTT. Residues: CASSYTATGSQPQHF.

This clonotype was observed a few times. This chain uses TRBV4-1 with TRBJ1-5; perhaps TRBD1 as D (5 bases). CDR3 length: 15 residues. CDR1 and CDR2 (germline): MGHRA, YSYEKL. V shed 0 bases and J shed 6 bases, with 12 bases lying between them. The CDR3 region has the DNA TGCGCCAGCAGCCAAGATGGAGGGGTTTTTCAGCCCCAGCATTTT. Its protein product is CASSQDGGVFQPQHF.

This chain uses TRBV10-3 with TRBJ2-1, with 7 bases identical to TRBD2. V shed 6 bases and J 8 bases; nucleotides not matched to a gene: 7. CDR1 is ENHRY and CDR2 is SYGVKD in the germline V gene. This CDR3 has 13 residues. The CDR3 DNA reads as TGTGCCATCAGCGGCAGGGAGGGCGATGAGCAGTTCTTC. Translating it yields CAISGREGDEQFF.